A single sample gave rise to the 21 T cell receptor beta chains below, sequenced in a study of Ad26.COV2.S vaccination and SARS-CoV-2 variants (dated by TCRdb to the early 2020s). The intended sense of this specimen's treatment or condition label: 15 to 20 received Ad26.COV2.S at low or high dose, single or two shots; about 5 received placebo; per-sample allocation not given. Repertoires of vaccine and placebo recipients were sequenced from samples collected on day 63 after the first injection. Receptors were amplified or captured by the immunoSEQ multiplex PCR assay. TCRdb holds this immuneACCESS table with in-frame rearrangements only. Some clones are missing; in checked studies, unresolved V genes explain under half, and the rest has no known cause. In all, the sample holds more than 300,000 clones, and roughly 84% of those were seen once. The top ten clones comprise 1.5% to 2% of the sample.

The material was peripheral blood, obtained in a trial of Ad26.COV2.S vaccine versus placebo. The receptors derive from a person aged 18 to 65 who received the Ad26.COV2.S COVID-19 vaccine or a placebo.

This clone came up once. The chain recombines TRBV5-8 with TRBJ1-4; D call uncertain. Germline loops: CDR1 SGHTS, CDR2 YDEGEE. The CDR3 totals 14 residues. Deletions cut 2 bases from V and 4 bases from J, with 9 bases between. CDR3 DNA sequence: TGTGCCAGCAGCTTCTATAGCCTTAATGAAAAACTGTTTTTT. This gives the protein CASSFYSLNEKLFF.

The chain recombines TRBV18 with TRBJ2-2, with 7 bases lining up with TRBD1. The length of the CDR3 is 15 residues. V dropped 2 bases and J dropped 6; count of bases not matched to a gene: 6. The germline CDR1 and CDR2 sequences are KGHSH and LQKENI. CDR3 loop: CASSPGTEVAGELFF. CDR3 sequence (DNA): TGTGCCAGCTCACCAGGGACAGAAGTCGCCGGGGAGCTGTTTTTT.

The rearrangement uses TRBV7-9 and TRBJ1-1; the D is unclear. Trimming took off 4 bases at V and 0 bases at J, with 12 bases between the two ends. This CDR3 is built from 15 residues. CDR1 is SEHNR, CDR2 FQNEAQ, per germline (reference sequence). The CDR3 nucleotides are TGTGCCAGCAGCTCTCCTGACACCCTGAACACTGAAGCTTTCTTT. This translates into CASSSPDTLNTEAFF.

The CDR3 DNA follows: TGTGCCAGCAGTTATGGGACAGGGGGGAAAAACGAGCAGTACTTC. This sequence encodes CASSYGTGGKNEQYF. V gene TRBV6-2 or TRBV6-3 combines with J gene TRBJ2-7; TRBD1 matches 11 bases. Trimming cost V 3 bases and J 5 bases; bases outside gene matches: 6. CDR3 length: 15 amino acids. Germline loops: CDR1 MNHEY, CDR2 SVGEGT.

The J gene is TRBJ1-5, the V gene TRBV30; D uncertain. This CDR3 comprises 14 residues. The V end lost 2 bases, the J end lost 4 bases, and 12 bases lay between the germline ends. CDR1 GTSNPN and CDR2 SVGIG come from the germline V gene (reference sequence). The chain's CDR3 is CAWSTWGGNQPQHF. The CDR3 nucleotides are TGTGCCTGGAGTACCTGGGGAGGGAATCAGCCCCAGCATTTT.

This sequence joins TRBV29-1 and TRBJ2-1; TRBD1 might be the D (6 bases). CDR3 length: 12 residues. CDR1 is SQVTM, CDR2 ANQGSEA, per germline. Trimming stripped 4 bases from V and 12 bases from J, with 16 bases between. In DNA form, the CDR3 reads TGCAGCGTTGGCCTTACAGGGTCGCGGCAGTTCTTC. It is translated as CSVGLTGSRQFF.

The V and J genes are TRBV27 and TRBJ1-5; D ambiguous. V lost 2 bases to trimming and J lost 0 bases, with 8 bases between them. This CDR3 contains 15 residues. Germline V lookup: CDR1 MNHEY, CDR2 SMNVEV (reference sequence). DNA for the CDR3: TGTGCCAGCAGTTTAGAGGGCTTTAGCAATCAGCCCCAGCATTTT. It specifies CASSLEGFSNQPQHF.

V gene TRBV4-3 combines with J gene TRBJ1-6; no definite D call. The CDR3 consists of 14 residues. The germline CDR1 and CDR2 sequences are LGHNA and YSLEER. V lost 3 bases and J lost 7, with 10 bases in between. CDR3 nucleotide sequence: TGCGCCAGCAGCCAGACGGCCGGGAATTCACCCCTCCACTTT. This gives the protein CASSQTAGNSPLHF.

This clone was detected once. This chain connects TRBV7-9 to TRBJ1-1; TRBD1 matches 7 bases. This CDR3 is 16 amino acids long. Losses at the gene ends were 5 bases for V and 0 bases for J; bases not matched to a gene: 9. Germline V CDR1 and CDR2: SEHNR, FQNEAQ (reference sequence). As DNA, the CDR3 is TGTGCCAGCAGCCCAAAGGGACAGCCCATGAACACTGAAGCTTTCTTT. It codes for CASSPKGQPMNTEAFF. Together with reference TRBV7-9 and TRBJ1-1, the CDR3 gives the full variable domain: DTGVSQNPRHKITKRGQNVTFRCDPISEHNRLYWYRQTLGQGPEFLTYFQNEAQLEKSRLLSDRFSAERPKGSFSTLEIQRTEQGDSAMYLCASSPKGQPMNTEAFFGQGTRLTVV.

The V and J genes are TRBV7-2 and TRBJ1-5, with D perhaps matching TRBD1 (6 bases). Trimming removed 1 base from V and 6 bases from J, with 13 bases in between. The CDR3 has 15 residues. Looked up from germline, CDR1 is SGHTA and CDR2 is FQGNSA. The CDR3 DNA follows: TGTGCCAGCAGCTTAGAGGAGGGGGGGAGTCAGCCCCAGCATTTT. Protein sequence: CASSLEEGGSQPQHF.

The chain recombines TRBV5-1 with TRBJ1-2; tentatively, D is TRBD1 (6 bases). Germline-derived CDR1 and CDR2 are SGHRS and YFSETQ. The CDR3 sequence is 15 residues long. The V gene lost 4 bases and the J gene lost 8 bases, with 21 bases spanning the gap. The DNA of the CDR3 is TGCGCCAGCAGCCCTTCCCGGGACATTCATTGGGGCTACACCTTC. Protein product: CASSPSRDIHWGYTF. The whole variable domain, remainder taken from reference TRBV5-1 and TRBJ1-2, is KAGVTQTPRYLIKTRGQQVTLSCSPISGHRSVSWYQQTPGQGLQFLFEYFSETQRNKGNFPGRFSGRQFSNSRSEMNVSTLELGDSALYLCASSPSRDIHWGYTFGSGTRLTVV.

This chain connects TRBV29-1 to TRBJ1-4, with D perhaps TRBD1 (5 bases). V lost 4 bases and J lost 12, with 15 bases in between. Germline V gives CDR1 SQVTM, CDR2 ANQGSEA. There are 12 residues in the CDR3. This chain's CDR3 is CSVAVSGGELFF. CDR3 sequence (DNA): TGCAGCGTTGCCGTTTCGGGGGGAGAACTGTTTTTT.

The chain combines TRBV27 with TRBJ2-3; TRBD1 matches at 10 bases. The CDR3 is 16 amino acids. Trimming removed 3 bases from V and 3 bases from J; junction bases left unmatched: 6. From germline, CDR1 is MNHEY and CDR2 SMNVEV (reference sequence). The CDR3 region has the DNA TGTGCCAGCAGTTTCTTGCGGGACAGGGGTACAGATACGCAGTATTTT. Translation: CASSFLRDRGTDTQYF.

The genes are TRBV3-1 (or the pseudogene TRBV3-2) and TRBJ1-1; a weak D match, TRBD1 (5 bases). The V end was cut by 7 bases, the J end by 2 bases, with 17 bases between. CDR1 LGHDT and CDR2 YNNKEL come from the germline V gene (reference sequence). The CDR3 extends over 15 amino acids. Here the CDR3 reads CASTLGGGYNTEAFF. As DNA, the CDR3 is TGTGCCAGCACCCTGGGGGGGGGATATAACACTGAAGCTTTCTTT.

This chain connects TRBV9 to TRBJ2-6; 9 bases line up with TRBD1. This CDR3 is built from 19 residues. V was clipped by 4 bases and J by 1 base; unmatched bases: 12. Germline V gene data show CDR1 as SGDLS and CDR2 as YYNGEE. The CDR3 DNA reads TGTGCCAGCAGCCCCTCGGACAGGGGCCCCCTTTCTGGGGCCAACGTCCTGACTTTC. Translation: CASSPSDRGPLSGANVLTF.

The chain combines TRBV14 with TRBJ2-3; TRBD1 matches 8 bases. This CDR3 comprises 18 residues. Unmatched junction bases numbered 11, after V lost 3 bases and J lost 0 bases. Per the germline V gene, CDR1 is SGHDN and CDR2 is FVKESK. The CDR3 region has the DNA TGTGCCAGCAGCCATTTTGCAGGGGGCCGGACTAGCACAGATACGCAGTATTTT. It translates to CASSHFAGGRTSTDTQYF.

This clone was found once. The chain links TRBV10-1 to TRBJ2-3; weak D call: TRBD2 (6 bases). In germline, CDR1 is WNHNN, CDR2 SYGVQD (reference sequence). Between the trimmed V and J ends, which lost 4 bases and 7 bases, there was a span of 12 bases. CDR3 size: 13 residues. The CDR3 bases are TGCGCCAGCAGTGGCGGGGCCGGGAATACGCAGTATTTT. Amino acids: CASSGGAGNTQYF.

Of note for this clone: Other DNA sequences in the same sample also yield this CDR3. The CDR3 is CASSQGSYNEQFF. DNA of the CDR3: TGTGCCAGCAGCCAAGGCTCCTACAATGAGCAGTTCTTC. This chain connects TRBV3-1 (or the pseudogene TRBV3-2) to TRBJ2-1, with D unclear. CDR3 length: 13 residues. The V gene lost 1 base and the J gene lost 0 bases, with 1 base spanning the gap. In germline, CDR1 is LGHDT, CDR2 YNNKEL (reference sequence).

The V gene is TRBV30, the J gene TRBJ1-1; tentatively, D is TRBD1 (5 bases). The V end was cut by 4 bases, the J end by 5 bases, with 14 bases between. Germline CDR1 GTSNPN, CDR2 SVGIG (reference sequence). CDR3 size: 13 residues. The CDR3 DNA reads as TGTGCCTGGAATCGGGACCCGAAAACTGAAGCTTTCTTT. It is translated as CAWNRDPKTEAFF.

This clone appeared once. V is TRBV9 and J is TRBJ1-2; D remains unclear. Germline values: CDR1 SGDLS, CDR2 YYNGEE. This CDR3 region has 16 residues. With 0 bases removed from V and 4 bases from J, the gap between germline ends came to 16 bases. CDR3 bases: TGTGCCAGCAGCGTAGAAGCCTTGGGAGGGATCTATGGCTACACCTTC. Translation gives CASSVEALGGIYGYTF.

The J gene is TRBJ2-1, the V gene TRBV29-1; the match to TRBD1 covers 7 bases. CDR1 SQVTM and CDR2 ANQGSEA come from the germline V gene. The junction had 8 bases not matched to a gene; V was cut back by 4 bases and J by 2 bases. This CDR3 has 15 amino acids. The CDR3 region is CSVVNEQGTYNEQFF. Written as DNA, the CDR3 is TGCAGCGTTGTGAATGAACAGGGGACCTACAATGAGCAGTTCTTC.